Listed below are T cell receptor beta chains from one sample, sequenced in a study of CD8 T cells in Susac syndrome. TCRdb passed the immunoSEQ multiplex PCR reads through MiXCR, listing each CDR3 protein once. The sample lists roughly 400,000 distinct CDR3 sequences; approximately 89% were seen once. Sequencing input: CD8+ T cells from PBMCs. The source of these receptors is a human donor with multiple sclerosis. The CDR3 runs from the conserved cysteine through the conserved F or W. The order of the fields is CDR3 length, clone size, V gene, D gene, J gene, CDR3 protein, CDR3 DNA. D genes are given only for firm matches. Clone size, where shown, is once, few, many, or a class for clones that have expanded.

14	NA	TRBV5-5	NA	TRBJ2-7	CASSFERISYEQYF	TGTGCCAGCAGCTTTGAAAGAATCTCCTACGAGCAGTACTTC
18	NA	TRBV7-2	NA	TRBJ1-1	CASSQNGAYKGLNTEAFF	TGTGCCAGCAGCCAAAATGGGGCCTACAAGGGTTTGAACACTGAAGCTTTCTTT
16	NA	TRBV4-2	NA	TRBJ2-7	CASSQDWPGSSYEQYF	TGTGCCAGCAGCCAAGATTGGCCAGGGAGCTCCTACGAGCAGTACTTC
15	NA	TRBV20-1	NA	TRBJ2-7	CSAIAVWDMENEQYF	TGCAGTGCCATCGCCGTTTGGGACATGGAAAACGAGCAGTACTTC
15	NA	TRBV6-5	NA	TRBJ2-1	CASSYSSSANNEQFF	TGTGCCAGCAGTTACTCCTCGTCTGCGAACAATGAGCAGTTCTTC
14	NA	TRBV7-9	TRBD1	TRBJ1-2	CASSLGTDHYGYTF	TGTGCCAGCAGTCTCGGGACAGACCACTATGGCTACACCTTC
15	NA	TRBV5-6	TRBD2	TRBJ2-7	CASSPLVGGKYEQYF	TGTGCCAGCAGCCCGTTGGTCGGGGGGAAGTACGAGCAGTACTTC
13	NA	TRBV27	NA	TRBJ2-7	CASSWTVNYEQYF	TGTGCCAGCAGTTGGACCGTTAACTACGAGCAGTACTTC
16	NA	TRBV28	NA	TRBJ1-3	CASSRSGQFSGNTIYF	TGTGCCAGCAGCCGATCGGGACAATTCTCTGGAAACACCATATATTTT
15	NA	TRBV27	NA	TRBJ1-5	CASSTIGGDNQPQHF	TGTGCCAGCAGCACCATCGGGGGCGACAATCAGCCCCAGCATTTT
15	NA	TRBV5-1	TRBD1	TRBJ2-1	CASSPGTGGINEQFF	TGCGCCAGCAGCCCCGGGACAGGGGGCATCAATGAGCAGTTCTTC
12	many	TRBV5-1	NA	TRBJ1-1	CASSRGGTEAFF	TGTGCCAGTAGTCGAGGGGGCACTGAAGCTTTCTTT
13	few	TRBV18	NA	TRBJ1-2	CASSPSGGYGYTF	TGTGCCAGCTCACCCAGCGGGGGCTACGGCTACACCTTC
13	NA	TRBV9	NA	TRBJ1-1	CASSVTPEPEAFF	TGTGCCAGCAGCGTAACCCCCGAACCTGAAGCTTTCTTT
18	NA	TRBV2	TRBD2	TRBJ2-2	CASSDLASGGKNTGELFF	TGTGCCAGCAGTGATCTAGCTAGCGGGGGGAAGAACACCGGGGAGCTGTTTTTT